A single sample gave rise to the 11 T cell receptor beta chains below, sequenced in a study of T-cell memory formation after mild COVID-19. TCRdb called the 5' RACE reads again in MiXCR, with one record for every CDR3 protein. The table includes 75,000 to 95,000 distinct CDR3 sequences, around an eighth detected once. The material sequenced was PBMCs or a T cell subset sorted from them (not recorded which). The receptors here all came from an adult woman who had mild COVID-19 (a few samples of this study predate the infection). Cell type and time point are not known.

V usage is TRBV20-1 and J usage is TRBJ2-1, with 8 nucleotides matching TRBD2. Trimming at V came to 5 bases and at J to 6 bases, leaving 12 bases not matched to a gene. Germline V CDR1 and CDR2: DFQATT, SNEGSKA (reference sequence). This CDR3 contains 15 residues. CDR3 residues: CSAATGTSNFNEQFF. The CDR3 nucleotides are TGCAGTGCTGCCACCGGGACTAGTAATTTCAATGAGCAGTTCTTC.

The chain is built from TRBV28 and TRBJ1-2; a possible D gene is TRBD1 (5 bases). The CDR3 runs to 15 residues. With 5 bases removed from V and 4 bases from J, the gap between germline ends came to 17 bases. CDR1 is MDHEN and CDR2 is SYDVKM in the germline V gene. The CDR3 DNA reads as TGTGCCAGCAGTACCGACAGTTGGGGTCTCTATGGCTACACCTTC. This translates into CASSTDSWGLYGYTF.

The CDR3 DNA follows: TGTGCCAGCAGCTTTGTAGGAGTTAGCGAGAATGAGCAGTTCTTC. Its translation: CASSFVGVSENEQFF. The J gene is TRBJ2-1, the V gene TRBV13; TRBD2 might be the D (5 bases). Looked up from germline, CDR1 is PRHDT and CDR2 is FYEKMQ (reference sequence). Between the trimmed V and J ends, which lost 3 bases and 7 bases, there was a span of 16 bases. The CDR3 has 15 residues.

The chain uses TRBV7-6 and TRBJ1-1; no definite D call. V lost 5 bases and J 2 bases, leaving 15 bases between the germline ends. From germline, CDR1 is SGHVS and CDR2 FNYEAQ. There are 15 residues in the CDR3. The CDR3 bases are TGTGCCAGCAGCCAAGAGGTCGGGGTTAACACTGAAGCTTTCTTT. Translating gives CASSQEVGVNTEAFF.

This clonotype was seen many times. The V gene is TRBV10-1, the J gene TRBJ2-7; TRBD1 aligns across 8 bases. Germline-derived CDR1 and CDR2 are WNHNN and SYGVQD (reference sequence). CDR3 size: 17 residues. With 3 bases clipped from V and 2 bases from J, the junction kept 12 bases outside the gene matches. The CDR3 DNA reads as TGCGCCAGCAGTGAACCAGGACAGGGCGAGGGGACCTACGAGCAGTACTTC. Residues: CASSEPGQGEGTYEQYF.

CDR3: CASSLALLPVAGDSYNEQFF. The CDR3 nucleotides are TGTGCCAGCAGCTTAGCGCTATTGCCTGTCGCGGGAGACTCCTACAATGAGCAGTTCTTC. J is TRBJ2-1 and V is TRBV7-9, with TRBD2 matching 7 bases. CDR1 and CDR2 (germline): SEHNR, FQNEAQ (reference sequence). This CDR3 is built from 20 residues. The V segment lost 0 bases and the J segment 0 bases; nucleotides outside the gene matches: 14. Full variable domain (missing parts from reference TRBV7-9 and TRBJ2-1): DTGVSQNPRHKITKRGQNVTFRCDPISEHNRLYWYRQTLGQGPEFLTYFQNEAQLEKSRLLSDRFSAERPKGSFSTLEIQRTEQGDSAMYLCASSLALLPVAGDSYNEQFFGPGTRLTVL.

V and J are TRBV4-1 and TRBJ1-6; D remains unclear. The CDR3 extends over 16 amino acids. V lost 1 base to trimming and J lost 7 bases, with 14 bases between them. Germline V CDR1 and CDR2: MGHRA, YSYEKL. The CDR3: CASSQVLTNGNSPLHF. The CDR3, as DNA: TGCGCCAGCAGCCAAGTCCTCACGAATGGGAATTCACCCCTCCACTTT.

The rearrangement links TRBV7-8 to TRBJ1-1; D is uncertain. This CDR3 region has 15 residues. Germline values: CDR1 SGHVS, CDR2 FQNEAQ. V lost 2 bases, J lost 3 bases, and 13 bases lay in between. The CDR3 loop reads CASSLRTEADTEAFF. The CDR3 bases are TGTGCCAGCAGCTTAAGGACGGAAGCGGACACTGAAGCTTTCTTT.

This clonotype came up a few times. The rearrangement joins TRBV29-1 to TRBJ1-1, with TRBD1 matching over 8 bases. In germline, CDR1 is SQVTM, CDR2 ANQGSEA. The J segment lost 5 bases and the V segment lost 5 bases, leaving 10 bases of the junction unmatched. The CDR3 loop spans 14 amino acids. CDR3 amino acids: CSVISTGAGTEAFF. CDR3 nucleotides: TGCAGCGTTATCTCGACAGGGGCGGGAACTGAAGCTTTCTTT.

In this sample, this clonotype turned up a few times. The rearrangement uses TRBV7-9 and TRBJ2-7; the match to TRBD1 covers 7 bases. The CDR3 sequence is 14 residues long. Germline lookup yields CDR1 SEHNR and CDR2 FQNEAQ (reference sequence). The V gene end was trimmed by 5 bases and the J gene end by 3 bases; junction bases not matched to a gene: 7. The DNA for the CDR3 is TGTGCCAGCAGCCTATCGGGACAGAGCTACGAGCAGTACTTC. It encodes CASSLSGQSYEQYF.

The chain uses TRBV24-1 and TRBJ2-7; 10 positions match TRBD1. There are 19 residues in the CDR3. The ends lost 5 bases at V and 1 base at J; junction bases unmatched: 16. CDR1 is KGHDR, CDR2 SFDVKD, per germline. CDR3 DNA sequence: TGTGCCACCAGTGCCAGACCCGGGACAGGGGACTTGAGATCCTACGAGCAGTACTTC. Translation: CATSARPGTGDLRSYEQYF.